This TCR beta chain was sequenced during a study of blood T cell repertoires in COVID-19. Clones were sequenced by immunoSEQ multiplex PCR, and TCRdb holds only the in-frame ones, with some missing. The sample contains hundreds of thousands of clones, roughly 90% of which appear only once. Germline V lookup: CDR1 KGHDR, CDR2 SFDVKD. Unmatched junction bases numbered 8, after V lost 9 bases and J lost 2 bases. This CDR3 spans 14 amino acids. The sample consisted of PBMCs or T cells enriched from blood (not recorded which). V is TRBV24-1 and J is TRBJ2-7; 8 bases match TRBD2. This clonotype was sampled from a woman aged 25-40 years who had recovered from COVID-19. The CDR3 nucleotides are TGTGCCACCGGGCCAGGGCGGGGGGCCTACGAGCAGTACTTC. Protein: CATGPGRGAYEQYF.